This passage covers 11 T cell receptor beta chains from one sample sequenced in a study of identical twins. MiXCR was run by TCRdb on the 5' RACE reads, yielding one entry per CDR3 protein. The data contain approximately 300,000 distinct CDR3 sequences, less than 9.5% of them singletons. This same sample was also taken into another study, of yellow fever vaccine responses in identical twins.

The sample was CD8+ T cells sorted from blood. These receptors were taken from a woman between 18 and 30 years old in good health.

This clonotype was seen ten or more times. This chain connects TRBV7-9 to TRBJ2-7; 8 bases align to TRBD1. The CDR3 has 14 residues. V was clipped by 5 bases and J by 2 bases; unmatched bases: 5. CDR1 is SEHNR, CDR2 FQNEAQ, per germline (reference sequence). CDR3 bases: TGTGCCAGCAGCCAACCGGGACAGGCCTACGAGCAGTACTTC. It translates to CASSQPGQAYEQYF.

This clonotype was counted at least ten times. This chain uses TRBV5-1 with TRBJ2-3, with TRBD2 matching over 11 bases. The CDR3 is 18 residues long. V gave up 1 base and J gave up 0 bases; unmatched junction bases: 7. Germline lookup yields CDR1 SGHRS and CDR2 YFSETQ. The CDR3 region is CASSLLGSGGVSTDTQYF. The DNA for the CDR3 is TGCGCCAGCAGCTTGTTGGGTAGCGGGGGGGTCAGCACAGATACGCAGTATTTT.

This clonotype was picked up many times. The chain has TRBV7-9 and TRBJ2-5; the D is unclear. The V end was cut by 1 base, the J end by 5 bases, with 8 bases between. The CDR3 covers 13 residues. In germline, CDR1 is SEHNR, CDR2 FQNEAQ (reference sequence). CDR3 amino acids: CASSLGTVETQYF. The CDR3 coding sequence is TGTGCCAGCAGCTTAGGGACGGTTGAGACCCAGTACTTC.

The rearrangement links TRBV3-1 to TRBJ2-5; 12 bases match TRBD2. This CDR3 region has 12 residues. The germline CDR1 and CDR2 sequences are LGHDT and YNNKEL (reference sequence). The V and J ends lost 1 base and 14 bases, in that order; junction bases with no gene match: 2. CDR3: CASSQGLAGVYF. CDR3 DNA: TGTGCCAGCAGCCAAGGACTAGCGGGGGTCTACTTC.

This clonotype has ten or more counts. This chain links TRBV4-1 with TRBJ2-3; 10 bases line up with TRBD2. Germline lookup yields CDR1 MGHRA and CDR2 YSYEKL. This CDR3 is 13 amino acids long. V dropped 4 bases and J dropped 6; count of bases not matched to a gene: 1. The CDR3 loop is CASSPGLADTQYF. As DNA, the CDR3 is TGCGCCAGCAGCCCGGGACTAGCGGATACGCAGTATTTT.

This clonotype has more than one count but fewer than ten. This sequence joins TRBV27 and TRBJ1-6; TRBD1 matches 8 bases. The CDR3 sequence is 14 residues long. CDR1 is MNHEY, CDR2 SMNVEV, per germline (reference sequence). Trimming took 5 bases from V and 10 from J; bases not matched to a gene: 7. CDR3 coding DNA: TGTGCCAGCAGTGGAGACAGGGGAGGGTCACCCCTCCACTTT. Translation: CASSGDRGGSPLHF.

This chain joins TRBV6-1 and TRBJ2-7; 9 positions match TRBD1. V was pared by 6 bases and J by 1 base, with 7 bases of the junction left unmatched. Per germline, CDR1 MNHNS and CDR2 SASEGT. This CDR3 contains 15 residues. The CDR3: CASRNPGTGSYEQYF. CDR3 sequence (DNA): TGTGCCAGCAGAAATCCCGGGACAGGGTCCTACGAGCAGTACTTC.

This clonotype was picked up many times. The CDR3 bases are TGTGCCAGCAGTTTAGGTGGAGATACGCAGTATTTT. Residues: CASSLGGDTQYF. V usage is TRBV12-3 or TRBV12-4 and J usage is TRBJ2-3; D unclear. V was pared by 1 base and J by 5 bases, with 4 bases between. This CDR3 spans 12 amino acids.

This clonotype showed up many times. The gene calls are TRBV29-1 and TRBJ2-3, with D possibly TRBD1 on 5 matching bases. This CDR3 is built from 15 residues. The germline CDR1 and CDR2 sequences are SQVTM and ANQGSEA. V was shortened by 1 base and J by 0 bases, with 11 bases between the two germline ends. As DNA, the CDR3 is TGCAGCGTTGAAGGGGGCGGATTGAGCACAGATACGCAGTATTTT. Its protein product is CSVEGGGLSTDTQYF.

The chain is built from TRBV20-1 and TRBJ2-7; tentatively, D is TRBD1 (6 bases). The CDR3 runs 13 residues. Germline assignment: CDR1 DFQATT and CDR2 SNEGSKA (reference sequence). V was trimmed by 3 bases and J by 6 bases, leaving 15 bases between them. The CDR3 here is CSARSTQGREQYF. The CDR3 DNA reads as TGCAGTGCTAGGTCAACACAGGGTCGCGAGCAGTACTTC.

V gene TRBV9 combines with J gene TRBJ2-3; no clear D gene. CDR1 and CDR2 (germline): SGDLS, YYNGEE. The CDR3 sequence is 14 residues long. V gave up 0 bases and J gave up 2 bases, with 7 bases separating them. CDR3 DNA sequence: TGTGCCAGCAGCGTAGCCAGGTTCACAGATACGCAGTATTTT. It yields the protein CASSVARFTDTQYF.